A selection of T cell receptor beta chains follows, all from one sample in a study of blood T cells in healthy people across ages. Each CDR3 protein gets one entry after TCRdb re-called the 5' RACE reads with MiXCR. The sample gives about a million distinct CDR3 sequences, 45% to 60% of which show up once; about 22% is in the top ten. The sequencing sample was made of blood. The receptors come from a woman aged 55-70 years in good health. Both conserved end residues are part of each CDR3. Each record gives: V gene, J gene, D gene, CDR3 protein. D genes are given only for firm matches.

V gene: TRBV15
J gene: TRBJ2-5
D gene: -
CDR3 protein: CATGRKGSGYERYF

V gene: TRBV7-9
J gene: TRBJ2-3
D gene: TRBD1
CDR3 protein: CASGVWGQGSTDTQYF

V gene: TRBV4-1
J gene: TRBJ1-5
D gene: -
CDR3 protein: CASSQDVRGNQPQHF

V gene: TRBV20-1
J gene: TRBJ2-7
D gene: -
CDR3 protein: CSARVAGTEQYF

V gene: TRBV28
J gene: TRBJ2-3
D gene: TRBD2
CDR3 protein: CASSRPSSGVANTQYF

V gene: TRBV27
J gene: TRBJ1-2
D gene: TRBD1
CDR3 protein: CASSPSGGEQAYGYTF

V gene: TRBV4-3
J gene: -
D gene: -
CDR3 protein: CASSRRQDHHEQYF

V gene: TRBV6-2/TRBV6-3
J gene: TRBJ2-3
D gene: -
CDR3 protein: CASSDFGAAGGDTQYF

V gene: TRBV2
J gene: TRBJ1-2
D gene: -
CDR3 protein: CASSGWMEANYGYTF

V gene: TRBV10-3
J gene: TRBJ1-5
D gene: -
CDR3 protein: CAISEAGGGGNQPQHF